This T cell receptor (beta chain) appears in the sequencing data of a study of CD8 T cells in ankylosing spondylitis. As the method for making TCR beta libraries, quantitative 5'-RACE with molecular barcodes was used. From the 5' RACE reads, TCRdb called clonotypes with MiXCR, one entry per CDR3 protein. The data show over 20,000 distinct CDR3 sequences, about a sixth seen once. This clonotype was counted between two and nine times. Its target is not known. Overall study findings and caveats: There was reportedly significant enrichment of clones that were disease-linked in matched ankylosing spondylitis synovial fluid. A motif in TCR beta, a set of roughly eight highly homologous variants, appeared characteristic of ankylosing spondylitis blood. Disease-linked clones proved CD8+ and comparatively uncommon in peripheral blood.

The germline V gene has CDR1 ENHRY and CDR2 SYGVKD. Trimming left V 10 bases short and J 2 bases short, with 10 bases between. The CDR3 contains 12 residues. This chain connects TRBV10-3 to TRBJ2-3, with D possibly matching TRBD2 (6 bases). The sequence was collected from a male donor with ankylosing spondylitis or in good health (not recorded which). Sequencing was done on a sample of blood. The DNA for the CDR3 is TGTGCCACCGGGGGAACCACAGATACGCAGTATTTT. Translated: CATGGTTDTQYF.